Detailed here is one TCR beta chain. Its antigen is as yet unknown. The PCR had 60 Vbeta and 13 Jbeta primers. Method: immunoSEQ multiplex PCR; TCRdb's copy keeps in-frame clones and lacks some. The sample totals approximately 200,000 clones. The data were obtained in a study of cytomegalovirus exposure and HLA in healthy donors. Overall study context: In an early release, HLA-typed donors contributed about 80 million unique TCR sequences. General study findings and limits: No immune exposure information besides CMV serostatus was available. A prior analysis recorded that most TCR beta V segments were productive about 87% or about 30% of the time.

Germline V gives CDR1 LNHDA, CDR2 SQIVND (reference sequence). The CDR3 extends over 13 amino acids. J was trimmed by 5 bases and V by 5 bases; bases with no gene match: 3. This chain joins TRBV19 and TRBJ1-1, with 9 nucleotides matching TRBD1. Material for sequencing was PBMCs. The source of this sequence is a boy younger than 18 in good health and CMV-seronegative. The CDR3 DNA is TGTGCCAGTAGTCGGACAGGGGCGACTGAAGCTTTCTTT. Its protein product is CASSRTGATEAFF.